Described below is a single T cell receptor beta chain sequence and its context. Antigen unknown. The CDR3 spans 16 residues. In germline, CDR1 is SGHTA, CDR2 FQGNSA. V shed 1 base, J shed 7 bases, and the junction held 8 bases outside the gene matches. The data derive from a study of CD8 T cells in ankylosing spondylitis. Notes on the study in general: There was a TCR beta motif, made of 7 to 9 highly homologous variants, that appeared characteristic of ankylosing spondylitis blood. Disease-linked clones reportedly concentrated significantly in matched ankylosing spondylitis synovial fluid.

TCRdb re-analysed the 5' RACE reads in MiXCR, keeping a single row per CDR3 protein. The sample yields 150,000 to 200,000 distinct CDR3 sequences, under 35% seen once. The sample taken for sequencing was synovial fluid, either unsorted or a sorted T cell fraction (not recorded which). This receptor was obtained from a male donor with ankylosing spondylitis. The chain joins TRBV7-2 to TRBJ1-2, with 11 bases that match TRBD1. The CDR3: CASSLVRTGGLFGYTF. DNA for the CDR3: TGTGCCAGCAGCTTAGTTCGGACAGGGGGCTTATTTGGCTACACCTTC.